Shown below are 27 T cell receptor beta chains from a single sample sequenced in a study of regulatory T cells in long-lasting Graves disease. Noted time point: persistent/refractory GD, antithyroid drugs over 5 years with positive TRAb. Extracted PBMC RNA gave rise to the TCR library. According to the study, TCR beta libraries were built with iRepertoire HTBI primers and CDR3-region Arm-PCR. TCRdb independently ran MiXCR on the multiplex PCR reads; one entry per CDR3 protein. This table has about 470,000 distinct CDR3 sequences, 20% appearing once. Here the sequenced sample was peripheral blood mononuclear cells (PBMCs), taken when the disease was refractory, from a patient treated with antithyroid drugs. All receptors derive from a female donor with Graves disease.

This rearrangement joins TRBV24-1 to TRBJ2-7, with 13 positions matching TRBD2. Germline V CDR1 and CDR2: KGHDR, SFDVKD. This CDR3 has 17 residues. The V and J ends lost 6 bases and 1 base, in that order; junction bases with no gene match: 8. The CDR3 sequence is CATSSGTSGIQSYEQYF. DNA for the CDR3: TGTGCCACCAGTTCCGGGACTAGCGGGATCCAGTCCTACGAGCAGTACTTC.

As concerns this clonotype: Possible read error: a much larger clone is one base away. A read error is likely, as this CDR3 ends without the conserved phenylalanine or tryptophan. This chain joins TRBV7-9 and TRBJ1-2; perhaps TRBD1 as D (5 bases). From germline, CDR1 is SEHNR and CDR2 FQNEAQ (reference sequence). The CDR3 spans 14 residues. V dropped 0 bases and J dropped 4 bases, with 9 bases sitting between them. The CDR3 here is CASSLAEGVYGYTL. The CDR3 coding sequence is TGTGCCAGCAGCTTAGCCGAAGGGGTCTATGGCTACACCCTC.

The genes are TRBV30 and TRBJ2-7; either TRBD1 or TRBD2 may fit D (6 bases each). CDR1 is GTSNPN and CDR2 is SVGIG in the germline V gene (reference sequence). Trimming took 2 bases from V and 12 from J, leaving 14 bases between them. The CDR3 consists of 11 residues. CDR3 DNA sequence: TGTGCCTGGAGTCCCGGGGGCGCCGGGTACTTC. It encodes CAWSPGGAGYF.

This clonotype was counted many times. The chain has TRBV28 and TRBJ2-2; 9 positions agree with TRBD1. The ends lost 2 bases at V and 5 bases at J; junction bases unmatched: 3. CDR3 size: 15 residues. The germline V gene encodes CDR1 MDHEN and CDR2 SYDVKM. The chain's CDR3 is CASSLRDRVTGELFF. CDR3 sequence (DNA): TGTGCCAGCAGTTTACGGGACAGGGTTACCGGGGAGCTGTTTTTT. The whole variable domain, remainder taken from reference TRBV28 and TRBJ2-2, is DVKVTQSSRYLVKRTGEKVFLECVQDMDHENMFWYRQDPGLGLRLIYFSYDVKMKEKGDIPEGYSVSREKKERFSLILESASTNQTSMYLCASSLRDRVTGELFFGEGSRLTVL.

In regard to this clonotype: A read error may account for a junction end that differs from germline. This sequence joins TRBV10-3 and TRBJ2-5, with D perhaps TRBD1 or TRBD2 (5 bases each). The end of the DNA aligns better with TRBJ2-1, so the J call may be wrong. This CDR3 spans 15 amino acids. Per germline, CDR1 ENHRY and CDR2 SYGVKD. Here the CDR3 reads CATSGGPDSGIAQFF. For the CDR3, the DNA is TGTGCCACCAGTGGGGGACCGGACTCAGGAATAGCGCAGTTCTTC.

This clonotype has only a few counts. The V and J genes are TRBV29-1 and TRBJ1-1; D is unclear. With 7 bases removed from V and 6 bases from J, the gap between germline ends came to 18 bases. The CDR3 covers 13 residues. Germline values: CDR1 SQVTM, CDR2 ANQGSEA. The CDR3 loop is CSARAPLSAEAFF. The CDR3, as DNA: TGCAGCGCCCGGGCCCCACTTTCCGCTGAAGCTTTCTTT.

This clonotype was observed at least ten times. The chain carries TRBV3-1 and TRBJ1-4, with D tentatively TRBD1 (5 bases). Trimming shortened V by 5 bases and J by 8 bases, and 15 bases separated the two germline ends. Germline V gene lookup returns CDR1 LGHDT and CDR2 YNNKEL (reference sequence). CDR3 length: 14 amino acids. CDR3 residues: CASSGSRDGEKLFF. CDR3 bases: TGTGCCAGCAGCGGATCCCGGGACGGAGAAAAACTGTTTTTT.

The chain couples TRBV20-1 to TRBJ2-4; D unclear. Germline CDR1 reads DFQATT; CDR2 reads SNEGSKA (reference sequence). The CDR3 spans 12 residues. Deletions cut 3 bases from V and 9 bases from J, with 12 bases between. DNA of the CDR3: TGCAGTGCTAGGGCTGACAATGGCATTCAGTACTTC. Protein product: CSARADNGIQYF.

With respect to this clonotype: A clone one base away is much larger, so this may be a read error. The gene calls are TRBV11-1 and TRBJ2-5, with 10 bases matching TRBD2. In germline, CDR1 is SGHAT, CDR2 FQDESV (reference sequence). The CDR3 is 15 amino acids. In DNA, the CDR3 is TGTGCCAGCAGCTTCACTAGCGGGACCCAAGAGACCCGGTACTTC. Translated: CASSFTSGTQETRYF.

The chain employs TRBV6-1 and TRBJ1-5; no clear D. The CDR3 sequence is 11 residues long. V was trimmed by 2 bases and J by 9 bases, leaving 5 bases between them. CDR1 and CDR2 from the germline V gene are MNHNS and SASEGT. Here the CDR3 reads CASSEFMPQHF. The CDR3 DNA follows: TGTGCCAGCAGTGAATTTATGCCCCAGCATTTT.

The table lists this clonotype with many counts. The rearrangement uses TRBV19 and TRBJ1-1, with D maybe TRBD1 (5 bases). Germline CDR1 reads LNHDA; CDR2 reads SQIVND (reference sequence). The CDR3 runs 15 residues. The ends were cut back, 6 bases at V and 4 bases at J, with 18 bases in the middle. The CDR3 DNA follows: TGTGCCAGTAGGCCCGGACCCTGGGGGAGCACTGAAGCTTTCTTT. Protein sequence: CASRPGPWGSTEAFF.

This clonotype was seen at least ten times. The chain uses TRBV5-1 and TRBJ1-1; no clear D gene. Germline CDR1 and CDR2: SGHRS and YFSETQ. This CDR3 contains 15 residues. V lost 3 bases and J lost 5, with 17 bases in between. This CDR3 is CASSSSSGRKTEAFF. DNA for the CDR3: TGCGCCAGCAGCTCATCATCGGGGAGGAAGACTGAAGCTTTCTTT.

This chain joins TRBV7-2 and TRBJ2-1; 9 bases align to TRBD2. The V gene end was trimmed by 3 bases and the J gene end by 2 bases; junction bases not matched to a gene: 5. The germline gives CDR1 SGHTA, CDR2 FQGNSA. There are 16 residues in the CDR3. The CDR3 here is CASSFSGGSPYNEQFF. CDR3 nucleotides: TGTGCCAGCAGCTTTAGCGGGGGAAGCCCCTACAATGAGCAGTTCTTC.

This clonotype has a handful of counts. The V call is TRBV9, the J call TRBJ1-3; tentative D call: TRBD1 (5 bases). V lost 7 bases to trimming and J lost 2 bases, with 13 bases between them. This CDR3 contains 14 residues. Germline CDR1 reads SGDLS; CDR2 reads YYNGEE. This chain's CDR3 is CASSGERTGNTIYF. In nucleotides, the CDR3 is TGTGCCAGCTCGGGGGAGAGAACTGGAAACACCATATATTTT.

This clonotype appeared many times. The chain uses TRBV27 and TRBJ1-2; tentatively, D is TRBD1 (5 bases). This CDR3 spans 11 amino acids. CDR1 is MNHEY, CDR2 SMNVEV, per germline (reference sequence). Trimming stripped 10 bases from V and 1 base from J, with 7 bases between. This CDR3 reads CAIRDNYGYTF. CDR3 in DNA: TGTGCCATCAGGGATAACTATGGCTACACCTTC.

The rearrangement links TRBV19 to TRBJ1-6; TRBD1 is a possible D gene (5 bases). CDR3 length: 16 amino acids. The ends were cut back, 7 bases at V and 0 bases at J, with 13 bases in the middle. From germline, CDR1 is LNHDA and CDR2 SQIVND (reference sequence). This chain's CDR3 is CASTDTRSSYNSPLHF. The CDR3 DNA sequence: TGTGCCAGTACGGACACGAGGAGCTCCTATAATTCACCCCTCCACTTT.

V usage is TRBV5-1 and J usage is TRBJ1-1; D gene ambiguous. Germline V CDR1 and CDR2: SGHRS, YFSETQ. The CDR3 covers 15 residues. The V end lost 0 bases, the J end lost 1 base, and 10 bases lay between the germline ends. The CDR3, as DNA: TGCGCCAGCAGCTTGGAGGTGTGGACGAACACTGAAGCTTTCTTT. Protein product: CASSLEVWTNTEAFF.

The chain couples TRBV19 to TRBJ2-3, with 8 bases fitting TRBD1. CDR1 and CDR2 (germline): LNHDA, SQIVND (reference sequence). The V gene end was trimmed by 5 bases and the J gene end by 6 bases; junction bases not matched to a gene: 7. The CDR3 covers 14 residues. The DNA for the CDR3 is TGTGCCAGTAGTCCCCAGGGGGCTCGGGATACGCAGTATTTT. This encodes CASSPQGARDTQYF.

The chain uses TRBV5-4 and TRBJ2-2; D is unresolved. This CDR3 contains 16 residues. The V and J ends lost 1 base and 4 bases respectively, with 14 bases between them. In germline, CDR1 is SGHNT, CDR2 YYREEE (reference sequence). The CDR3 region has the DNA TGTGCCAGCAGCTTGCCCGGGCAGGCGATCACCGGGGAGCTGTTTTTT. It is translated as CASSLPGQAITGELFF.

The CDR3 reads CALGGAGGPDTQYF. Here the CDR3 DNA reads TGTGCCCTAGGCGGAGCGGGAGGGCCAGATACGCAGTATTTT. This rearrangement joins TRBV28 to TRBJ2-3, with TRBD2 matching 10 bases. V lost 11 bases to trimming and J lost 4 bases; unmatched junction nucleotides: 9. The CDR3 covers 14 residues. Germline assignment: CDR1 MDHEN and CDR2 SYDVKM.

There are a few counts of this clonotype. The rearrangement joins TRBV12-3 or TRBV12-4 to TRBJ2-7; D is unresolved. The CDR3 covers 13 residues. Trimming stripped 7 bases from V and 6 bases from J, with 16 bases between. The CDR3 region is CASTTYTTSEQYF. DNA of the CDR3: TGTGCCAGCACGACGTACACTACGTCCGAGCAGTACTTC.

This clonotype came up many times. V and J are TRBV28 and TRBJ1-1; D unresolved. The CDR3 contains 13 residues. Trimming pared 3 bases from V and 8 bases from J, leaving 13 bases between. The germline CDR1 and CDR2 sequences are MDHEN and SYDVKM. CDR3 amino acids: CASSFDATEEAFF. For the CDR3, the DNA is TGTGCCAGCAGTTTTGACGCGACCGAGGAAGCTTTCTTT.

This clonotype was seen many times. The chain couples TRBV7-9 to TRBJ1-2, with D possibly being TRBD1 (6 bases). Looked up from germline, CDR1 is SEHNR and CDR2 is FQNEAQ (reference sequence). The CDR3 is 15 amino acids. Between the trimmed V and J ends, which lost 5 bases and 1 base, there was a span of 14 bases. The CDR3 here is CASSTRDKDNYGYTF. The CDR3 DNA follows: TGTGCCAGCAGCACCCGGGACAAGGATAACTATGGCTACACCTTC.

The chain's CDR3 is CASSIGVGETQYF. The CDR3 DNA is TGTGCCAGCAGCATCGGAGTAGGGGAGACCCAGTACTTC. The gene calls are TRBV7-2 and TRBJ2-5; D unclear. Per germline, CDR1 SGHTA and CDR2 FQGNSA. Trimming took off 5 bases at V and 5 bases at J, with 12 bases between the two ends. CDR3 length equals 13 residues. The full variable domain, completed using reference TRBV7-2 and TRBJ2-5, is GAGVSQSPSNKVTEKGKDVELRCDPISGHTALYWYRQSLGQGLEFLIYFQGNSAPDKSGLPSDRFSAERTGGSVSTLTIQRTQQEDSAVYLCASSIGVGETQYFGPGTRLLVL.

The chain has TRBV6-1 and TRBJ2-5; D ambiguous. This CDR3 is 12 amino acids long. The germline V and J ends were trimmed by 0 bases and 7 bases, with 6 bases remaining between them. The germline V gene encodes CDR1 MNHNS and CDR2 SASEGT. CDR3: CASSEAMGTQYF. DNA of the CDR3: TGTGCCAGCAGTGAAGCTATGGGGACCCAGTACTTC.

This clonotype came up many times. The V and J genes are TRBV28 and TRBJ2-7; 13 bases align to TRBD2. Trimming at V came to 6 bases and at J to 6 bases, leaving 11 bases not matched to a gene. The length of the CDR3 is 16 residues. Germline CDR1 is MDHEN and CDR2 is SYDVKM. CDR3 residues: CASRVRRTSGRPEQYF. The DNA for the CDR3 is TGTGCCAGCAGGGTACGTCGGACTAGCGGGAGACCCGAGCAGTACTTC.

There are many counts of this clonotype. The rearrangement links TRBV6-1 to TRBJ1-1, with 10 bases identical to TRBD1. The CDR3 has 14 amino acids. Trimming took 6 bases from V and 5 from J; bases not matched to a gene: 6. From germline, CDR1 is MNHNS and CDR2 SASEGT. This CDR3 is CASRWTGGSTEAFF. The CDR3 region has the DNA TGTGCCAGCAGGTGGACAGGGGGGTCTACTGAAGCTTTCTTT.